A selection of T cell receptor beta chains follows, all from one sample in a study of human T cells and chemical hapten exposure. A single record per CDR3 protein comes from TCRdb applying MiXCR to the RACE reads. Here the sample spans around 71,000 distinct CDR3 sequences, 9.8% being singletons. Sequenced material: whole blood, taken in connection with sensitization to the hapten diphenylcyclopropenone (DPC). The receptor set was obtained from a woman aged 35 to 49 with alopecia areata. Some clones in this sample may be carry-over from other donors' samples. Each CDR3 is given with its conserved first and last residue. A D gene is named only where the DNA matches it firmly. Expanded clones are given a class, and other clones once, few, many or no size at all.

clone_size	v_call	j_call	d_call	cdr3_nt	cdr3_aa
many	TRBV9	TRBJ2-3	NA	TGTGCCAGCAGCCCCGTGGGGGGCACAGATACGCAGTATTTT	CASSPVGGTDTQYF
many	TRBV7-2	TRBJ2-5	NA	TGTGCCAGCAGACTGGGGGTGTTCGAGACCCAGTACTTC	CASRLGVFETQYF
many	TRBV11-2	TRBJ1-1	NA	TGTGCCAGCAGCTTATATGGCGGCACTGAAGCTTTCTTT	CASSLYGGTEAFF
many	TRBV18	TRBJ1-3	NA	TGTGCCAGCTCACCCCCTCGGGACCTGACAGGCGCCGTTTTT	CASSPPRDLTGAVF
many	TRBV5-1	TRBJ2-2	TRBD2	TGCGCCAGCAGCCCCGCTGGGACTAGCGGGGGGCGCTCGCACACCGGGGAGCTGTTTTTT	CASSPAGTSGGRSHTGELFF
few	TRBV7-2	TRBJ2-7	NA	TGTGCCAGCAGCTTAGCGCCCGTCGGGGGTCCCAGCTCCTACGAGCAGTACTTC	CASSLAPVGGPSSYEQYF
many	TRBV7-8	TRBJ2-1	NA	TGTGCCAGCAGTTATTCACAGGGATTTGAGCAGTTCTTC	CASSYSQGFEQFF
NA	TRBV20-1	TRBJ2-1	TRBD2	TGCAGTGCTCATTCGACTAGCGGGGGCTCGGTGGGTTACGATGAGCAGTTCTTC	CSAHSTSGGSVGYDEQFF
NA	TRBV28	TRBJ2-7	NA	TGTGCCAGCAGGTGGCTCGGGGCCTACGAGCAGTACTTC	CASRWLGAYEQYF
many	TRBV7-2	TRBJ2-2	TRBD1	TGTGCCAGCAGCCGCCGGGACAGGGGGATTGGCGGGGAGCTGTTTTTT	CASSRRDRGIGGELFF
NA	TRBV7-2	TRBJ1-2	TRBD1	TGTGCCAGCAGCAAAGCCGGGACAGGGGCAATTGACTATGGCTACACCTTC	CASSKAGTGAIDYGYTF
many	TRBV6-6	TRBJ2-3	NA	TGTGCCAGCAGTTACTTGGGGGGCTTAGGAACAGATACGCAGTATTTT	CASSYLGGLGTDTQYF
many	TRBV28	TRBJ1-2	TRBD1	TGTGCCAGCAGTCCCCCCCTGGGACAGGGGGCGTTCGGCTACACCTTC	CASSPPLGQGAFGYTF
few	TRBV24-1	TRBJ2-1	TRBD2	TGTGCCACCAGTGATTCCCCGGGACTAGCGGGGGGGAATGAGCAGTTCTTC	CATSDSPGLAGGNEQFF
NA	TRBV5-4	TRBJ2-5	TRBD1	TGTGCCAGCAGCTCAGGGGGCTGGGAGACCCAGTACTTC	CASSSGGWETQYF
many	TRBV12-3/TRBV12-4	TRBJ1-1	NA	TGTGCCAGCAGTTTAGCCACTGAAGCTTTCTTT	CASSLATEAFF
NA	TRBV19	TRBJ2-1	NA	TGTGCCAGTAGTCCCTATTCGGTCTACAATGAGCAGTTCTTC	CASSPYSVYNEQFF
few	TRBV18	TRBJ1-4	TRBD1	TGTGCCAGCTCCCCCGGGACAGGGGGCGCGACAACTAATGAAAAACTGTTTTTT	CASSPGTGGATTNEKLFF
many	TRBV6-5	TRBJ2-1	NA	TGTGCCAGCAGTTACTCGTATGGGCCCTCCTACAATGAGCAGTTCTTC	CASSYSYGPSYNEQFF
NA	TRBV15	TRBJ2-3	NA	TGTGCCACCAGCAGAGCATACAAAGCAGATACGCAGTATTTT	CATSRAYKADTQYF
NA	TRBV4-2	TRBJ1-6	TRBD1	TGTGCCAGCAGCCAAGACAGGGGGGAAGGGTCACCCCTCCACTTT	CASSQDRGEGSPLHF
many	TRBV9	TRBJ1-2	NA	TGTGCCAGCAGCTCCGGGACGGGAGAGTTTCGATATGGCTACACCTTC	CASSSGTGEFRYGYTF
many	TRBV6-2/TRBV6-3	TRBJ1-6	NA	TGTGCCAGCAGCGGACAGAAGAGCTCCTATAATTCACCCCTCCACTTT	CASSGQKSSYNSPLHF
NA	TRBV5-1	TRBJ1-4	TRBD1	TGCGCCAGCAGCTTGGCCATAAGGACAGGGAGAAATGAAAAACTGTTTTTT	CASSLAIRTGRNEKLFF
NA	TRBV10-3	TRBJ2-2	NA	TGTGCCATCAGTGAGTACAGGGCCGGAGGCGCCGGGGAGCTGTTTTTT	CAISEYRAGGAGELFF
NA	TRBV29-1	TRBJ2-1	TRBD1	TGCAGCGGGGGACAGCAAGTAGGGGAGCAGTTCTTC	CSGGQQVGEQFF
many	TRBV2	TRBJ1-4	NA	TGTGCCAGCAGTGAAGCAGGTGGCACTAATGAAAAACTGTTTTTT	CASSEAGGTNEKLFF
NA	TRBV12-3/TRBV12-4	TRBJ1-1	TRBD1	TGTGCCAGCACCGCGGGACAGTTGAACACTGAAGCTTTCTTT	CASTAGQLNTEAFF
many	TRBV28	TRBJ1-2	NA	TGTGCCAGCAGTTTCCGGGCGCGGGGCTACACCTTC	CASSFRARGYTF
many	TRBV5-1	TRBJ2-5	NA	TGCGCCAGCAGCTTGTCCGGAGGAGAGGAGACCCAGTACTTC	CASSLSGGEETQYF
many	TRBV12-3/TRBV12-4	TRBJ2-5	TRBD1	TGTGCCAGCAGTCTAGATACCGGGACAGGGGGCCTTAGGGGTGAGACCCAGTACTTC	CASSLDTGTGGLRGETQYF
many	TRBV11-3	TRBJ2-1	NA	TGTGCCAGCAGCTTAGATGGGTATGAGCAGTTCTTC	CASSLDGYEQFF
many	TRBV5-1	TRBJ2-7	TRBD1	TGCGCCAGCAGCCTAGCCGGACAGGGGGCCTACGAGCAGTACTTC	CASSLAGQGAYEQYF
many	TRBV7-9	TRBJ1-1	NA	TGTGCCAGCAGCTCCACCTATTTTAGGAACACTGAAGCTTTCTTT	CASSSTYFRNTEAFF
many	TRBV7-2	TRBJ1-2	NA	TGTGCCAGCAGCTCCAAGGTGGGGGCGGACGGCTATGGCTACACCTTC	CASSSKVGADGYGYTF
many	TRBV7-9	TRBJ1-2	TRBD1	TGTGCCAGCAGCTTATGGGCCGGGACAGGGGGCCAAGGCTATGGCTACACCTTC	CASSLWAGTGGQGYGYTF
NA	TRBV30	TRBJ2-1	TRBD2	TGTGCCTGGAGTGCTAGCGGGGGGGCAGGTAATGAGCAGTTCTTC	CAWSASGGAGNEQFF
NA	TRBV7-6	TRBJ1-5	NA	TGTGCCAGCAGCTTAGCAGGGGCGGGAAGCAATCAGCCCCAGCATTTT	CASSLAGAGSNQPQHF
many	TRBV12-3/TRBV12-4	TRBJ2-7	TRBD1	TGTGCCAGCAGCTTTACAGGGGACCCCTCCTACGAGCAGTACTTC	CASSFTGDPSYEQYF
many	TRBV21-1	TRBJ2-7	NA	TGTGCCAGCAGCAAAGAAGCTAGCGGGGGGGGCTCCTACGAGCAGTACTTC	CASSKEASGGGSYEQYF
many	TRBV7-8	TRBJ1-5	NA	TGTGCCAGCAGCGAGAGGACCCCCAAAGGGCGCAATCAGCCCCAGCATTTT	CASSERTPKGRNQPQHF
many	TRBV5-4	TRBJ2-3	NA	TGTGCCAGCAGCCCGGGGAGGAGCAGGGATACGCAGTATTTT	CASSPGRSRDTQYF
many	TRBV20-1	TRBJ1-1	NA	TGCAGTGCTAGAGCTAGACAGGCCTCCACTGAAGCTTTCTTT	CSARARQASTEAFF
NA	TRBV19	TRBJ1-5	NA	TGTGCCAGTGGAGGCGTGGGCAATCAGCCCCAGCATTTT	CASGGVGNQPQHF
many	TRBV4-2	TRBJ2-2	NA	TGTGCCAGCACCCCCGGGACTCAAGACACCGGGGAGCTGTTTTTT	CASTPGTQDTGELFF
many	TRBV7-2	TRBJ2-7	NA	TGTGCCAGCAGCTCAGATACGCTTCCGTACTTC	CASSSDTLPYF
many	TRBV20-1	TRBJ1-6	NA	TGCAGTGCCGGGGAGAGCTCCTATAATTCACCCCTCCACTTT	CSAGESSYNSPLHF
many	TRBV28	TRBJ2-3	TRBD2	TGTGCCAGCAGTTACCCCCCCGCGGGGGGACCCACAGATACGCAGTATTTT	CASSYPPAGGPTDTQYF
many	TRBV5-4	TRBJ2-5	NA	TGTGCCAGCAGCCCTGGTCTAGGAGGACAAGAGACCCAGTACTTC	CASSPGLGGQETQYF
many	TRBV29-1	TRBJ2-7	NA	TGCAGCGTTGAAGATGGGGATCCCTACGAGCAGTACTTC	CSVEDGDPYEQYF